These 11 T cell receptor beta chains were sequenced from one sample in a study of regulatory T cells in long-lasting Graves disease. Arm-PCR of CDR3 regions with iRepertoire HTBI primers generated TCR beta libraries. TCRdb re-called the multiplex PCR reads with MiXCR, one entry per CDR3 protein. The sample lists 200,000 to 250,000 distinct CDR3 sequences, around 21% seen once, with about 14% in the top ten. Time point noted: newly diagnosed GD, antithyroid drugs for less than 3 months. PBMC-derived RNA was used for the TCR library. The sequencing here drew on peripheral blood mononuclear cells (PBMCs), taken at new diagnosis, from a patient treated with antithyroid drugs. The source is a female donor with Graves disease.

In nucleotides, the CDR3 is TGTGCCATCATGGACAGGGGGCGGGAAAAACTGTTTTTT. The encoded protein is CAIMDRGREKLFF. V and J are TRBV10-3 and TRBJ1-4; 11 positions agree with TRBD1. The CDR3 sequence is 13 residues long. From germline, CDR1 is ENHRY and CDR2 SYGVKD. With 7 bases clipped from V and 8 bases from J, the junction kept 3 bases outside the gene matches.

This clonotype was detected ten times or more. This rearrangement joins TRBV6-5 to TRBJ2-7; D unclear. Looked up from germline, CDR1 is MNHEY and CDR2 is SVGAGI. CDR3 length: 14 residues. V was trimmed by 3 bases and J by 5 bases, leaving 14 bases between them. CDR3 in DNA: TGTGCCAGCAGTTATCGGCCTAGGGTGGACGAGCAGTACTTC. Amino acid sequence: CASSYRPRVDEQYF.

This clonotype occurred a few times. This rearrangement joins TRBV12-3 or TRBV12-4 to TRBJ1-1, with 10 bases identical to TRBD1. With 8 bases clipped from V and 12 bases from J, the junction kept 9 bases outside the gene matches. The CDR3 extends over 12 amino acids. This chain's CDR3 is CASRRTGGETFF. The CDR3 DNA sequence: TGTGCCAGCCGAAGGACAGGGGGTGAGACTTTCTTT.

This clonotype showed up many times. CDR3 sequence reads: CASSFDGTGVARGEKLFF. The CDR3 region has the DNA TGTGCCAGCAGTTTCGACGGGACAGGGGTCGCCCGAGGTGAAAAACTGTTTTTT. This rearrangement joins TRBV28 to TRBJ1-4; 10 nucleotides match TRBD1. Germline V lookup: CDR1 MDHEN, CDR2 SYDVKM. J lost 7 bases, V lost 3 bases, and 14 bases had no gene match. The length of the CDR3 is 18 residues.

This clonotype was recorded at least ten times. The chain employs TRBV28 and TRBJ2-3; TRBD1 agrees at 12 bases. This CDR3 is 15 amino acids long. The germline V gene encodes CDR1 MDHEN and CDR2 SYDVKM. Trimming at V came to 10 bases and at J to 6 bases, leaving 11 bases not matched to a gene. In DNA form, the CDR3 reads TGTGCCATCGAACTCGGGACAGGGGGCTTGGATACGCAGTATTTT. It translates to CAIELGTGGLDTQYF.

J is TRBJ2-7 and V is TRBV20-1; 15 nucleotides line up with TRBD2. With V trimmed by 1 base and J by 3 bases, 1 base remained unmatched. Germline V lookup: CDR1 DFQATT, CDR2 SNEGSKA (reference sequence). The CDR3 has 15 residues. CDR3 bases: TGCAGTGCTAGAGGGGGACTAGCGGGAGGCTACGAGCAGTACTTC. Translation: CSARGGLAGGYEQYF.

This clonotype was recorded many times. The chain employs TRBV20-1 and TRBJ2-5; a weak D match, TRBD2 (5 bases). Trimming removed 3 bases from V and 5 bases from J, with 19 bases in between. The CDR3 is 15 residues long. Germline V lookup: CDR1 DFQATT, CDR2 SNEGSKA (reference sequence). The CDR3 DNA sequence: TGCAGTGCTAGTCGGGCTGGAGAGGGAACCGAGACCCAGTACTTC. Its protein product is CSASRAGEGTETQYF.

Of note for this clonotype: This clone may be a read error of a much larger clone one base away. This chain uses TRBV28 with TRBJ2-1, with D unclear. Germline values: CDR1 MDHEN, CDR2 SYDVKM. The CDR3 extends over 13 amino acids. Trimming took 6 bases from V and 5 from J, leaving 11 bases between them. In nucleotides, the CDR3 is TGTGCCAGCAGGAGATCGAAGAACAATGAGCAGTTCTTC. It encodes CASRRSKNNEQFF.

Notes on this clonotype: Since a much larger clone is just one base distant, this may be a read error. The chain employs TRBV18 and TRBJ2-5; D ambiguous. V was shortened by 10 bases and J by 2 bases, with 11 bases between the two germline ends. The germline gives CDR1 KGHSH, CDR2 LQKENI. The CDR3 length is 12 residues. The CDR3 loop is CANSRIQETQYF. The CDR3 nucleotides read TGTGCCAACTCCCGGATTCAAGAGACCCAGTACTTC.

This clonotype was counted between two and nine times. The chain employs TRBV6-1 and TRBJ2-2, with 8 positions matching TRBD2. V lost 3 bases to trimming and J lost 5 bases; unmatched junction nucleotides: 8. This CDR3 has 16 amino acids. The germline gives CDR1 MNHNS, CDR2 SASEGT. DNA of the CDR3: TGTGCCAGCAGTGAGGTTCCGGGAGGGATAACCGGGGAGCTGTTTTTT. Its protein product is CASSEVPGGITGELFF.

In the case of this clonotype: With a far larger clone one base away, a read error is the likely cause. The rearrangement uses TRBV7-2 and TRBJ2-1; 9 bases agree with TRBD2. The DNA end lines up better with TRBJ2-5; the J call may be wrong. The CDR3 covers 16 residues. CDR1 is SGHTA and CDR2 is FQGNSA in the germline V gene. CDR3 region: CASSLGSGGPQESQYF. DNA of the CDR3: TGTGCCAGCAGCTTAGGGAGCGGGGGGCCCCAAGAGTCCCAGTACTTC.